The clone carrying this T cell receptor beta chain has at least ten counts. Patients with uncontrolled infections, other autoimmune diseases, pregnancy or lactation were excluded. Researchers took RNA transcripts and amplified the TCR beta CDR3 regions from them. First-round RT-PCR with HTBI primers amplified the TCR CDR3 region. A single record per CDR3 protein comes from TCRdb applying MiXCR to the multiplex PCR reads. The data hold approximately 270,000 distinct CDR3 sequences, with approximately 15% observed a single time. CDR1 SGHAT and CDR2 FQNNGV come from the germline V gene. Trimming took 3 bases from V and 0 from J, leaving 9 bases between them. The CDR3 has 14 residues. This sample stems from a study of T cells in Graves' hyperthyroidism and ophthalmopathy.

This clonotype originated in a middle-aged woman with Graves' hyperthyroidism that later progressed to Graves' ophthalmopathy. The specimen was blood. V and J are TRBV11-2 and TRBJ2-7, with no clear D. Here the CDR3 DNA reads TGTGCCAGCAGCTTCGGCGGCCCCTCCTACGAGCAGTACTTC. The encoded protein is CASSFGGPSYEQYF.